The rows below give T cell receptor beta chains drawn from one sample of a study of shared clonotypes between healthy human individuals. Clones were sequenced by immunoSEQ multiplex PCR, and TCRdb holds only the in-frame ones, with some missing. The sample lists 2.3 million or so clones, 93% occurring once. The sequenced material came from naive CD4+ T cells from PBMCs. These receptors all come from a man between 18 and 29 years old in good health. Some clones in this sample may be carry-over from other donors' samples. The CDR3 runs from the conserved cysteine through the conserved F or W. The D gene is left open where the match is weak. Clone size is not always given. Where it is, it says once, few, many or a class for expanded clones.

TGCAGCGCGTCGGGGCTAAGGGGGGCTGGAAACACCATATATTTT | CSASGLRGAGNTIYF | TRBV29-1 | - | - | TRBJ1-3
TGCGCCAGCAGTCAAGACGGAAACACTGAAGCTTTCTTT | CASSQDGNTEAFF | TRBV5-1 | - | - | TRBJ1-1
TGTGCCAGCTCACCACGATGGGGAGTCGGTGAAAACATTCAGTACTTC | CASSPRWGVGENIQYF | TRBV18 | - | - | TRBJ2-4
TGTGCCAGTAGTAGCGGGACACCAATCACCTATGGCTACACCTTC | CASSSGTPITYGYTF | TRBV19 | - | - | TRBJ1-2
TGTGCCAGTAGTAGCAGACAGGTCAACTACGAGCAGTACTTC | CASSSRQVNYEQYF | TRBV19 | - | - | TRBJ2-7
TGTGCCAGCAGCATTGGCAGGGATTGGGGCTACACCTTC | CASSIGRDWGYTF | TRBV11-2 | - | - | TRBJ1-2
TGTGCCAGCAGCGTCCTAGCGGGACTGACAGATACGCAGTATTTT | CASSVLAGLTDTQYF | TRBV9 | - | TRBD2 | TRBJ2-3
TGTGCCAGCAGCGTGCCCGTGGATGAGCAGTTCTTC | CASSVPVDEQFF | TRBV9 | - | - | TRBJ2-1
TGTGCCAGCAGCTCGAGACTAGCGGGGGACAATGAGCAGTTCTTC | CASSSRLAGDNEQFF | TRBV7-9 | few | TRBD2 | TRBJ2-1
TGTGCCAGCAGACCCTGGGTAGCGGGGATGAAAGACAATGAGCAGTTCTTC | CASRPWVAGMKDNEQFF | TRBV28 | - | TRBD2 | TRBJ2-1
TGTGCCAGCTGGGAACTATCTAATGAAAAACTGTTTTTT | CASWELSNEKLFF | TRBV28 | - | - | TRBJ1-4
TGTGCCAGTAGTAGCCAGGGGAGAGGGGAGCAGTACTTC | CASSSQGRGEQYF | TRBV19 | - | - | TRBJ2-7
TGTGCCAGCAGCTTATCGGGGAGCCCTAGGATGAATCAGCCCCAGCATTTT | CASSLSGSPRMNQPQHF | TRBV7-2 | - | - | TRBJ1-5
TGTGCCAGCAGTGACGAAGGACAGGGTGGTGAAAAACTGTTTTTT | CASSDEGQGGEKLFF | TRBV25-1 | - | TRBD1 | TRBJ1-4
TGTGCCACTTCAATGGCGGGACGCTCCTACGAGCAGTACTTC | CATSMAGRSYEQYF | TRBV6-5 | - | - | TRBJ2-7
TGTGCCAGCAGACAACCCTGGGCGGGGGTAGCCAAAAACATTCAGTACTTC | CASRQPWAGVAKNIQYF | TRBV11-2 | - | TRBD2 | TRBJ2-4
TGTGCCAGTAGTATAGACGGACAGGGACTCTACGAGCAGTACTTC | CASSIDGQGLYEQYF | TRBV19 | - | TRBD1 | TRBJ2-7
TGCGCCAGCAGCTTAAGACAGGGGACCTACGAGCAGTACTTC | CASSLRQGTYEQYF | TRBV5-1 | few | TRBD1 | TRBJ2-7
TGTGCCAGCAGCTCCGGGGCCCTGACTAATTACGAGCAGTACTTC | CASSSGALTNYEQYF | TRBV11-2 | - | - | TRBJ2-7
TGTGCCAGCAGCTTGGAATGGGATAACTATGGCTACACCTTC | CASSLEWDNYGYTF | TRBV5-4 | - | - | TRBJ1-2
TGCAGCGTTGCAGTTCCGACCGAAAAACTGTTTTTT | CSVAVPTEKLFF | TRBV29-1 | - | - | TRBJ1-4
TGTGCCAGCAGCCTCCGGGACCTCACAGATACGCAGTATTTT | CASSLRDLTDTQYF | TRBV7-9 | - | - | TRBJ2-3
TGTGCCAGTACCCCCTGGGGGCTATCCTATGGCTACACCTTC | CASTPWGLSYGYTF | TRBV19 | - | - | TRBJ1-2
TGTGCCAGCAGCCCTCTAGCGCCAACCTCCTACAATGAGCAGTTCTTC | CASSPLAPTSYNEQFF | TRBV7-2 | - | - | TRBJ2-1
TGCGCCAGCAGCCAAGATAGGGGTAGGGCTGGAAACACCATATATTTT | CASSQDRGRAGNTIYF | TRBV4-3 | - | - | TRBJ1-3
TGTGCCTGGAGTGTATGGGGCAGGGGGAGGGTCACAGATACGCAGTATTTT | CAWSVWGRGRVTDTQYF | TRBV30 | - | - | TRBJ2-3
TGCAGCGTTGAAGGGGTAGGGGGCTCCTACAATGAGCAGTTCTTC | CSVEGVGGSYNEQFF | TRBV29-1 | - | - | TRBJ2-1
TGCGCCAGCAGCCCCCTTGGGACTAGCGGGAGGGAGAGCTCCTACGAGCAGTACTTC | CASSPLGTSGRESSYEQYF | TRBV5-1 | once | TRBD2 | TRBJ2-7
TGTGCCATCAGTCGGGCGGACAGGGCCAGCGCTAGCGGGAGCGCCGGGGAGCTGTTTTTT | CAISRADRASASGSAGELFF | TRBV10-3 | once | TRBD2 | TRBJ2-2
TGTGCCAGCAGCCCTCGGACGGATCAAGAGACCCAGTACTTC | CASSPRTDQETQYF | TRBV9 | few | - | TRBJ2-5
TGTGCCAGCTCACCCTCCCTATTGGCCACAGATACGCAGTATTTT | CASSPSLLATDTQYF | TRBV18 | - | - | TRBJ2-3
TGTGCCAGCAGGGCGGGACAGTCTTCTTGGGATTTCTTT | CASRAGQSSWDFF | TRBV27 | - | TRBD1 | TRBJ1-1
TGTGCCAGCATCAGCACGGCAGGGCTTTACTATGGCTACACCTTC | CASISTAGLYYGYTF | TRBV21-1 | few | - | TRBJ1-2
TGCAGTTGGGGAGGAGAGACCCAGTACTTC | CSWGGETQYF | TRBV20-1 | - | - | TRBJ2-5
TGTGCCAGCAGTTTAGGGGTCGGGGAGACCCAGTACTTC | CASSLGVGETQYF | TRBV27 | - | - | TRBJ2-5
TGTGCCAGCTCACCACCTAACAGGCTTACCCTTTCCTACGAGCAGTACTTC | CASSPPNRLTLSYEQYF | TRBV18 | - | - | TRBJ2-7
TGCGCCAGCAGCTTCCCGGACAGGGAGAGGACTGAAGCTTTCTTT | CASSFPDRERTEAFF | TRBV4-1 | - | TRBD1 | TRBJ1-1
TGTGCCAGCAGTTTATCGTCGTCAGGGGTCGGCAATCAGCCCCAGCATTTT | CASSLSSSGVGNQPQHF | TRBV27 | - | - | TRBJ1-5
TGTGCCAGCTCACCACGGGACGGCCGGGGTGGATGGGGCTACACCTTC | CASSPRDGRGGWGYTF | TRBV18 | - | - | TRBJ1-2
TGCGCCAGCAGTCCGATAGCGGGAGAGCTGTACAATGAGCAGTTCTTC | CASSPIAGELYNEQFF | TRBV5-1 | once | TRBD2 | TRBJ2-1
TGCGCCAGCAGCCAAAGTTTTACGGTGGCAGGCAACATTCAGTACTTC | CASSQSFTVAGNIQYF | TRBV4-1 | once | - | TRBJ2-4
TGCGCCAGCAGCTTCCAAGGGGTCGAGGAGACCCAGTACTTC | CASSFQGVEETQYF | TRBV5-1 | once | - | TRBJ2-5
TGTGCCAGCAGCCCCCGAGGAACAGGCGACGAAAAACTGTTTTTT | CASSPRGTGDEKLFF | TRBV9 | - | - | TRBJ1-4
TGTGCCAGCAGCGTATCGTGGCCAGGACAGCCCTACGAGCAGTACTTC | CASSVSWPGQPYEQYF | TRBV9 | - | - | TRBJ2-7
TGTGCCAGCAGCTTGGGGGACAGCACCTACGAGCAGTACTTC | CASSLGDSTYEQYF | TRBV5-8 | once | TRBD1 | TRBJ2-7
TGTGCCAGCGCCCCCGGCGGCAAAAACATTCAGTACTTC | CASAPGGKNIQYF | TRBV7-2 | - | - | TRBJ2-4
TGTGCCAGCTTTCCGACAGGGGAAGGCCCCGGGGAGCTGTTTTTT | CASFPTGEGPGELFF | TRBV6-5 | - | TRBD1 | TRBJ2-2